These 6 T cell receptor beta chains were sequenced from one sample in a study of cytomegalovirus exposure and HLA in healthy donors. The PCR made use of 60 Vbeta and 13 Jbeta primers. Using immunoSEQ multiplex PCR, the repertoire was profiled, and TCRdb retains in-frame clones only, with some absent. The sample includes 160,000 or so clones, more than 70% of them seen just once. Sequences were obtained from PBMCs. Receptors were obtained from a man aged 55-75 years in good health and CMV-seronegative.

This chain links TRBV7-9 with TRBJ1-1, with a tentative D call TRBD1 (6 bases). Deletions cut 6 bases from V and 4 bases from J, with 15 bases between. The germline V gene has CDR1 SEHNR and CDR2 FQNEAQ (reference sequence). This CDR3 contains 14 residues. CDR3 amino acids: CASREQGRRTEAFF. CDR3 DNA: TGTGCCAGCAGGGAACAGGGTCGTCGCACTGAAGCTTTCTTT.

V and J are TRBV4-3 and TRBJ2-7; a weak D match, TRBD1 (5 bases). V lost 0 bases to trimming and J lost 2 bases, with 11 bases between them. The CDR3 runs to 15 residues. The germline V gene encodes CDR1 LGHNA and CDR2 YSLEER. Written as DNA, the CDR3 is TGCGCCAGCAGCCAAGATCCCCAGGGTGCCTACGAGCAGTACTTC. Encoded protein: CASSQDPQGAYEQYF.

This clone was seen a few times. The CDR3 sequence: CASSLGGEVVNEQFF. In DNA, the CDR3 is TGTGCCAGCAGTTTAGGAGGGGAGGTGGTCAATGAGCAGTTCTTC. The chain couples TRBV28 to TRBJ2-1, with a possible D match to TRBD2 (6 bases). There are 15 residues in the CDR3. Germline CDR1 and CDR2: MDHEN and SYDVKM. Trimming took off 2 bases at V and 6 bases at J, with 14 bases between the two ends.

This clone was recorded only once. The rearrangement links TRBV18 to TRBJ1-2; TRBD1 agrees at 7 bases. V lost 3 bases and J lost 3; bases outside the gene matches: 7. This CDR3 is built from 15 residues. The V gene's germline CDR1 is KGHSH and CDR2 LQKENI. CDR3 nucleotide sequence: TGTGCCAGCTCACCCAGACAGGGTGATTACTATGGCTACACCTTC. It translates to CASSPRQGDYYGYTF.

The CDR3 is CASSPGRGLRETQYF. The CDR3, as DNA: TGCGCCAGCAGCCCAGGAAGGGGGCTACGGGAGACCCAGTACTTC. The chain links TRBV5-1 to TRBJ2-5; 7 bases are a match to TRBD1. The CDR3 loop spans 15 amino acids. V shed 4 bases and J 5 bases; nucleotides not matched to a gene: 11. The germline V gene encodes CDR1 SGHRS and CDR2 YFSETQ.

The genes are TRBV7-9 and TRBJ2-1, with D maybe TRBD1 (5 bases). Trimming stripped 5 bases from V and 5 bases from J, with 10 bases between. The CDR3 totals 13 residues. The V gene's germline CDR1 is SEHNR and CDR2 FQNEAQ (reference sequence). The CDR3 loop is CASSPWGHNEQFF. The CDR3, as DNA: TGTGCCAGCAGCCCCTGGGGCCACAATGAGCAGTTCTTC.